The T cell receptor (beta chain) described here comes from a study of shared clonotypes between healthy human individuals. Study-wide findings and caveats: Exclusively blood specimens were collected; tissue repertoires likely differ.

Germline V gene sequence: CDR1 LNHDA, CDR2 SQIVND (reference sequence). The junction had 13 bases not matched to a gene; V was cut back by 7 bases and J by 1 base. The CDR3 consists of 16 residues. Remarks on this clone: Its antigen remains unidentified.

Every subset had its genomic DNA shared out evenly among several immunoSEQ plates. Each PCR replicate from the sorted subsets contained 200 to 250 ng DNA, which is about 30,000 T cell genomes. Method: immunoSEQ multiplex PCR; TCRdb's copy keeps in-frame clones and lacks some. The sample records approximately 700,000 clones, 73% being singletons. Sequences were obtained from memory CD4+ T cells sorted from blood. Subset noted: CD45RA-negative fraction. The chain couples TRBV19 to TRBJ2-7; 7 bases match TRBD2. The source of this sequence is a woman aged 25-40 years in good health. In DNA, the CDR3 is TGTGCCAGTAATCCCGGGGGAGGGGCCTTTTCCTACGAGCAGTACTTC. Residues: CASNPGGGAFSYEQYF. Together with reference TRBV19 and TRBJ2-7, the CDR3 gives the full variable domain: DGGITQSPKYLFRKEGQNVTLSCEQNLNHDAMYWYRQDPGQGLRLIYYSQIVNDFQKGDIAEGYSVSREKKESFPLTVTSAQKNPTAFYLCASNPGGGAFSYEQYFGPGTRLTVT.